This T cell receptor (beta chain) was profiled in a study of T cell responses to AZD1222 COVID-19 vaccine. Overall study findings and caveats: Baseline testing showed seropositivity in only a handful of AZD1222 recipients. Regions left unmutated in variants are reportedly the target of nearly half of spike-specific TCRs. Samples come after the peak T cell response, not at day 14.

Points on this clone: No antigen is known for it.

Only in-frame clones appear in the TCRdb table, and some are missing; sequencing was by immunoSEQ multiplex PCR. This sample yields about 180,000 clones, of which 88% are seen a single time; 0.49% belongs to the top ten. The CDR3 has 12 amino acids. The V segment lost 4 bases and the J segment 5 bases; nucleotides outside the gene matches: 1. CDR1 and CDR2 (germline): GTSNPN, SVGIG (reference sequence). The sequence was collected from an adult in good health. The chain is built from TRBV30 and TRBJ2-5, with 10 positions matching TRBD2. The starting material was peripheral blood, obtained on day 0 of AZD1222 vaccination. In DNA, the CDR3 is TGTGCCTGGACTAGCGGGGGTGAGACCCAGTACTTC. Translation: CAWTSGGETQYF.